This T cell receptor beta chain was sequenced during a study of T cells in Graves' hyperthyroidism and ophthalmopathy. Looking at the study overall: Initial diagnosis, before any treatment, was when peripheral blood was collected.

V shed 7 bases and J 7 bases; nucleotides not matched to a gene: 8. Per the germline V gene, CDR1 is MNHEY and CDR2 is SMNVEV (reference sequence). The length of the CDR3 is 15 residues. RNA transcripts yielded amplified TCR beta CDR3 regions. When the TCR CDR3 underwent first-round RT-PCR, the HTBI primer set was used. One entry per CDR3 protein, called by TCRdb with MiXCR from the multiplex PCR reads. The sample records some 570,000 distinct CDR3 sequences, 12% to 15% being singletons. Sequencing was performed on blood. The chain combines TRBV27 with TRBJ2-1; TRBD1 matches 12 bases. The TCR sequence derives from a woman in her late teens or twenties with Graves' ophthalmopathy. The CDR3 region is CASTPGTGGRNEQFF. The CDR3 DNA reads as TGTGCCAGCACCCCCGGGACAGGGGGCCGAAATGAGCAGTTCTTC.